These 21 T cell receptor beta chains were sequenced from one sample in a study of T cells in Graves' hyperthyroidism and ophthalmopathy. TCR beta CDR3 regions were amplified from RNA transcripts. The HTBI set primed first-round TCR CDR3 RT-PCR. Using its own MiXCR run on the multiplex PCR reads, TCRdb lists one record per CDR3 protein. Of around 760,000 distinct CDR3 sequences listed, under 45% were seen once; the top ten hold around a third. The sequenced sample consisted of blood. These receptor sequences come from a woman aged 35 to 49 with Graves' hyperthyroidism.

About this clonotype: One end of the junction is discordant with germline, which a read error may explain. The chain links TRBV6-1 to TRBJ2-2; 10 bases map to TRBD2. The germline gives CDR1 MNHNS, CDR2 SASEGT. The CDR3 spans 12 residues. CDR3 region: CAISQAGGGLFF. For the CDR3, the DNA is TGTGCCATCAGTCAAGCGGGGGGGGGGCTGTTTTTT.

This clonotype turned up a few times. CDR3 DNA sequence: TGTGCCAGCAGCGTAGGGGCAAGGGAGGGGGCGCGGAACGAGCAGTACTTC. Translating gives CASSVGAREGARNEQYF. This rearrangement joins TRBV9 to TRBJ2-7, with D perhaps being TRBD1 or TRBD2 (7 bases each). Trimming took off 0 bases at V and 5 bases at J, with 21 bases between the two ends. This CDR3 is built from 17 residues. From germline, CDR1 is SGDLS and CDR2 YYNGEE.

The chain combines TRBV7-8 with TRBJ2-7; the D gene could be TRBD1 or TRBD2 (6 bases each). Germline CDR1 is SGHVS and CDR2 is FQNEAQ. CDR3 length: 16 residues. The V and J ends lost 5 bases and 1 base respectively, with 18 bases between them. This CDR3 is CASSGGPEGGSYEQYF. CDR3 sequence (DNA): TGTGCCAGCAGCGGGGGACCCGAGGGGGGTTCCTACGAGCAGTACTTC.

This clonotype occurred many times. V usage is TRBV19 and J usage is TRBJ2-5, with D unclear. Germline V gene data show CDR1 as LNHDA and CDR2 as SQIVND (reference sequence). V was shortened by 8 bases and J by 4 bases, with 8 bases between the two germline ends. This CDR3 region has 11 residues. CDR3 in amino acids: CASYARETQYF. CDR3 DNA sequence: TGTGCCAGTTACGCCCGAGAGACCCAGTACTTC.

This clonotype was counted ten times or more. This sequence joins TRBV6-1 and TRBJ2-7, with 8 positions matching TRBD1. Trimming removed 7 bases from V and 2 bases from J; junction bases left unmatched: 4. The length of the CDR3 is 13 residues. Germline V gives CDR1 MNHNS, CDR2 SASEGT. CDR3 in amino acids: CASTRTGTYEQYF. In DNA, the CDR3 is TGTGCCAGCACAAGGACAGGGACCTACGAGCAGTACTTC.

In this sample, this clonotype turned up a few times. The rearrangement joins TRBV5-6 to TRBJ1-1; 9 bases align to TRBD1. V was pared by 4 bases and J by 4 bases, with 20 bases of the junction left unmatched. This CDR3 contains 19 residues. The germline gives CDR1 SGHDT, CDR2 YYEEEE. CDR3 sequence reads: CASSVRTPGTGYWSTEAFF. CDR3 coding DNA: TGTGCCAGCAGCGTCCGTACCCCCGGGACAGGGTATTGGAGCACTGAAGCTTTCTTT.

The chain carries TRBV7-9 and TRBJ2-7; D possibly corresponds to TRBD2 (5 bases). The CDR3 is made up of 14 amino acids. The V gene lost 8 bases and the J gene lost 4 bases, with 18 bases spanning the gap. Germline V gene lookup returns CDR1 SEHNR and CDR2 FQNEAQ (reference sequence). CDR3 loop: CASSPGYTGYEQYF. The CDR3, as DNA: TGTGCCAGCTCACCCGGCTACACGGGGTACGAGCAGTACTTC. Together with reference TRBV7-9 and TRBJ2-7, the CDR3 gives the full variable domain: DTGVSQNPRHKITKRGQNVTFRCDPISEHNRLYWYRQTLGQGPEFLTYFQNEAQLEKSRLLSDRFSAERPKGSFSTLEIQRTEQGDSAMYLCASSPGYTGYEQYFGPGTRLTVT.

Concerning this clonotype: Given the absence of the conserved phenylalanine or tryptophan at the CDR3 end, a read error is likely. The DNA is omitted, as the CDR3 cannot be located on it reliably, and the CDR3 follows TCRdb's listing. The rearrangement uses TRBV5-4 and TRBJ1-1. The CDR3 region is 8 residues in length, termini included. Germline V gene lookup returns CDR1 SGHNT and CDR2 YYREEE (reference sequence). The CDR3 sequence is CASSLARS.

The chain is built from TRBV2 and TRBJ2-3, with 12 bases that match TRBD2. CDR1 and CDR2 from the germline V gene are SNHLY and FYNNEI. The CDR3 covers 18 residues. With 3 bases clipped from V and 0 bases from J, the junction kept 7 bases outside the gene matches. CDR3 protein: CASSDVTSGGSSTDTQYF. The CDR3 bases are TGTGCCAGCAGTGATGTAACTAGCGGGGGGTCTAGCACAGATACGCAGTATTTT.

The rearrangement links TRBV29-1 to TRBJ2-5, with D possibly TRBD2 on 5 matching bases. The length of the CDR3 is 10 residues. In germline, CDR1 is SQVTM, CDR2 ANQGSEA. Between the trimmed V and J ends, which lost 4 bases and 6 bases, there was a span of 6 bases. CDR3 in DNA: TGCAGCGTTGGCGGGCAGACCCAGTACTTC. Amino acids: CSVGGQTQYF.

On this clonotype: This CDR3 fails to terminate in the conserved phenylalanine or tryptophan, so it likely reflects a read error. Because the CDR3's place on the DNA is in doubt, the DNA is left out and the CDR3 is given as listed by TCRdb. The genes are TRBV10-3 and TRBJ2-6. The CDR3 spans 8 amino acids, including both terminal residues. CDR1 and CDR2 from the germline V gene are ENHRY and SYGVKD. CDR3 in amino acids: CAISDGTS.

The rearrangement joins TRBV20-1 to TRBJ1-5, with 8 bases identical to TRBD1. Looked up from germline, CDR1 is DFQATT and CDR2 is SNEGSKA (reference sequence). The CDR3 extends over 18 amino acids. The J segment lost 2 bases and the V segment lost 2 bases, leaving 14 bases of the junction unmatched. CDR3 bases: TGCAGTGCTAGACCTCTTACAGGGGGGGGGAATGGCAATCAGCCCCAGCATTTT. Protein sequence: CSARPLTGGGNGNQPQHF.

The J gene is TRBJ2-7, the V gene TRBV6-5; 9 bases align to TRBD2. The end of the DNA is better explained by TRBJ2-1, so the J call may be wrong. The CDR3 is made up of 16 amino acids. Germline V gene data show CDR1 as MNHEY and CDR2 as SVGAGI. The CDR3 DNA reads as TGTGCCAGCAGTTACTCGGTTGCGGGAGGGATTAATGAGCAGTTCTTC. This codes for CASSYSVAGGINEQFF.

Remarks on this clonotype: This may come from a read error, since a much larger clone is one base off. This chain uses TRBV10-3 with TRBJ2-7; the D is unclear. Trimming pared 5 bases from V and 4 bases from J, leaving 18 bases between. The CDR3 contains 15 residues. CDR1 and CDR2 from the germline V gene are ENHRY and SYGVKD. For the CDR3, the DNA is TGTGCCATCAGTTATCAGGTGACAACGACTTACGAGCAGTACTTC. Amino acid sequence: CAISYQVTTTYEQYF.

In its sample, this clonotype was seen a few times. The rearrangement uses TRBV5-6 and TRBJ1-1; possibly TRBD1 for D (6 bases). This CDR3 is built from 16 residues. V was cut by 5 bases and J by 4 bases, with 21 bases left in between. CDR1 is SGHDT and CDR2 is YYEEEE in the germline V gene. CDR3 residues: CASSSSNRVLGTEAFF. CDR3 DNA: TGTGCCAGCAGTTCATCGAACAGGGTTCTCGGCACTGAAGCTTTCTTT.

The table lists this clonotype with many counts. The V call is TRBV19, the J call TRBJ2-2; D ambiguous. Germline CDR1 and CDR2: LNHDA and SQIVND (reference sequence). V was shortened by 5 bases and J by 8 bases, with 12 bases between the two germline ends. The CDR3 consists of 13 residues. As DNA, the CDR3 is TGTGCCAGTAGTTCGGGCCCTTCTGGGGAGCTGTTTTTT. Protein: CASSSGPSGELFF.

Concerning this clonotype: The junction differs from germline at one of its ends, possibly a read error. J is TRBJ2-5 and V is TRBV7-7; D is unresolved. This CDR3 comprises 13 residues. Germline CDR1 is SSHAT and CDR2 is FNYEAQ (reference sequence). The CDR3 protein is CASSRSSTETQYF. CDR3 nucleotide sequence: TGTGCTAGCAGCCGCAGTTCGACGGAGACCCAGTACTTC.

The sample holds a few counts of this clonotype. The genes are TRBV7-2 and TRBJ2-5; D gene uncertain. With 4 bases removed from V and 2 bases from J, the gap between germline ends came to 11 bases. Germline-derived CDR1 and CDR2 are SGHTA and FQGNSA. CDR3 length: 14 amino acids. In DNA form, the CDR3 reads TGTGCCAGCAGCTCAGGCATCCTTCAAGAGACCCAGTACTTC. It codes for CASSSGILQETQYF.

This clonotype has a count of ten or more. The chain employs TRBV2 and TRBJ1-1, with unresolved D. The CDR3 extends over 17 amino acids. The V gene's germline CDR1 is SNHLY and CDR2 FYNNEI. V lost 10 bases, J lost 0 bases, and 24 bases lay in between. This chain's CDR3 is CAIAPSGSSTMNTEAFF. The DNA of the CDR3 is TGTGCCATCGCTCCCTCGGGGAGTTCGACGATGAACACTGAAGCTTTCTTT.

In its sample, this clonotype was seen a few times. V gene TRBV6-1 combines with J gene TRBJ2-7; TRBD2 matches 15 bases. CDR1 and CDR2 (germline): MNHNS, SASEGT. V dropped 8 bases and J dropped 5; count of bases not matched to a gene: 4. There are 14 residues in the CDR3. This CDR3 is CASLGLAGGHEQYF. The DNA of the CDR3 is TGTGCCAGCCTGGGACTAGCGGGGGGACACGAGCAGTACTTC.

The genes are TRBV3-1 and TRBJ2-7; 11 bases fit TRBD2. J was trimmed by 4 bases and V by 1 base; bases with no gene match: 6. The CDR3 has 16 amino acids. Germline CDR1 LGHDT, CDR2 YNNKEL (reference sequence). CDR3 coding DNA: TGTGCCAGCAGCCAAGGCTTACTAGCGGGAGCTTACGAGCAGTACTTC. The encoded protein is CASSQGLLAGAYEQYF.